The 2 T cell receptor beta chains in this list originate from one sample, sequenced in a study of T cell responses to AZD1222 COVID-19 vaccine. Profiled with immunoSEQ multiplex PCR; TCRdb holds only in-frame clones, not every one. The table lists 95,000 to 100,000 clones, less than 90% of them singletons. Sequenced material: peripheral blood, taken on day 0 of AZD1222 vaccination. The receptor set was obtained from an adult in good health.

The chain recombines TRBV7-9 with TRBJ2-1; D not certain. Trimming left V 5 bases short and J 10 bases short, with 15 bases between. Looked up from germline, CDR1 is SEHNR and CDR2 is FQNEAQ (reference sequence). The CDR3 covers 13 residues. DNA of the CDR3: TGTGCCAGCAGCCTACACGCCTTGGACGAGCAGTTCTTC. It is translated as CASSLHALDEQFF.

This chain connects TRBV5-4 to TRBJ1-6, with 11 bases matching TRBD1. With 2 bases clipped from V and 9 bases from J, the junction kept 4 bases outside the gene matches. The CDR3 totals 15 residues. The germline V gene has CDR1 SGHNT and CDR2 YYREEE (reference sequence). CDR3 bases: TGTGCCAGCAGCTTCGATGGACAGGGGGCTTCACCCCTCCACTTT. Translation gives CASSFDGQGASPLHF.